This TCR beta chain comes out of a study of early T cells in non-severe SARS-CoV-2 infection. This clonotype was detected many times. Germline V gene sequence: CDR1 LGHNA, CDR2 YSLEER. CDR3 size: 15 residues. With 2 bases removed from V and 2 bases from J, the gap between germline ends came to 13 bases. One entry per CDR3 protein results from TCRdb running MiXCR on the 5' RACE reads. Here the sample spans some 25,000 distinct CDR3 sequences, more than 4% being singletons. The source of this sequence is an adult who was a healthcare worker with PCR-confirmed SARS-CoV-2 infection or an uninfected control (not recorded which). V usage is TRBV4-3 and J usage is TRBJ2-7; D possibly uses TRBD1 or TRBD2 (5 bases each). The sequenced material came from whole blood. CDR3 loop: CASSQNRDVAYEQYF. CDR3 sequence (DNA): TGCGCCAGCAGCCAAAACCGGGACGTCGCCTACGAGCAGTACTTC.